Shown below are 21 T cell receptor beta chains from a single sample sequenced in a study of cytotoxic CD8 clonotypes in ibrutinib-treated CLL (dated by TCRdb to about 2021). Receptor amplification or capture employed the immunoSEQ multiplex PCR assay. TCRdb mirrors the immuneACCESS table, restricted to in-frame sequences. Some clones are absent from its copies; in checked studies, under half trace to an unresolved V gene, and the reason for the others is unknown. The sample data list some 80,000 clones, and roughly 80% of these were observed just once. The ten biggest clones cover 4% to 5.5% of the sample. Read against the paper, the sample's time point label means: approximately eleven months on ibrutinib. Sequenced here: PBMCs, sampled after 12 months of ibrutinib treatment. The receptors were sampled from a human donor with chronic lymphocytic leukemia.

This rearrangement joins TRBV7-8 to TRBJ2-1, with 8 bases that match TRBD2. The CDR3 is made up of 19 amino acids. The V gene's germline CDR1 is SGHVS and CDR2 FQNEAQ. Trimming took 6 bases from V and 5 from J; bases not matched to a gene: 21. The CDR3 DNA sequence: TGTGCCAGCAGGCCCACCCGGACAGCGGGAGATTCGTCGGACAATGAGCAGTTCTTC. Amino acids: CASRPTRTAGDSSDNEQFF.

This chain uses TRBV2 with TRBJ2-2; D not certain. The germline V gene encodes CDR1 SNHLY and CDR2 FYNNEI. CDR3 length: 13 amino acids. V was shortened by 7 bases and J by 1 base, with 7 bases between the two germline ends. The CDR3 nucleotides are TGTGCCAGCACCCCTCAGAACACCGGGGAGCTGTTTTTT. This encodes CASTPQNTGELFF.

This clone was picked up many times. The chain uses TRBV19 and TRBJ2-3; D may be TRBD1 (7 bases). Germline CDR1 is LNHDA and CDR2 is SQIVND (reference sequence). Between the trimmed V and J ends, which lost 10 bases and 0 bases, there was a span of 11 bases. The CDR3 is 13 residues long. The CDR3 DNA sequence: TGTGCCACCAGGGGGACTAGCACAGATACGCAGTATTTT. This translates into CATRGTSTDTQYF.

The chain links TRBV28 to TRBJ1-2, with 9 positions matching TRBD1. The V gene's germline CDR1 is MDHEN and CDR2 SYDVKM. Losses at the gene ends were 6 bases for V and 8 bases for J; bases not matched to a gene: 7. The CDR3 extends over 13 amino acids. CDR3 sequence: CASSRDRAGGYTF. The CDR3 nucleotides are TGTGCCAGCAGCCGGGACAGGGCAGGCGGCTACACCTTC.

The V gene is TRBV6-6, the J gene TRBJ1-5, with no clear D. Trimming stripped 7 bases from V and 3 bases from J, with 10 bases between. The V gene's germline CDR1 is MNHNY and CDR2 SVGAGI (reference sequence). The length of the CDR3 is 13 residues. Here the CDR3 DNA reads TGTGCCAGCACCCCACAAGACAATCAGCCCCAGCATTTT. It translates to CASTPQDNQPQHF.

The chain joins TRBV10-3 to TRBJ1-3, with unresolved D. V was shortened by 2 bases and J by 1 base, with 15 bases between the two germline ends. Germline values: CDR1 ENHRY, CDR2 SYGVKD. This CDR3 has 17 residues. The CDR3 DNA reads TGTGCCATCAGTGAGCCAAGGCCCGGGATTTCTGGAAACACCATATATTTT. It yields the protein CAISEPRPGISGNTIYF.

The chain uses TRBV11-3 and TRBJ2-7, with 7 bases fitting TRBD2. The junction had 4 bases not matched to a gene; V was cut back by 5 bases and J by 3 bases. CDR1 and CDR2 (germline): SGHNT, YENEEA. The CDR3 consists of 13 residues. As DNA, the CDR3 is TGTGCCAGCAGCGCGGGAGACGACTACGAGCAGTACTTC. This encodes CASSAGDDYEQYF.

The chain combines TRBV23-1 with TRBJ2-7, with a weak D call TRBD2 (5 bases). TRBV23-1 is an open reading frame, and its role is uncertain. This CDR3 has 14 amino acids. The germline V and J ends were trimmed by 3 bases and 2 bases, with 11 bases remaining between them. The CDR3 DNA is TGCGCCAGCAGTCAGGTCGGGATACCCTACGAGCAGTACTTC. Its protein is CASSQVGIPYEQYF.

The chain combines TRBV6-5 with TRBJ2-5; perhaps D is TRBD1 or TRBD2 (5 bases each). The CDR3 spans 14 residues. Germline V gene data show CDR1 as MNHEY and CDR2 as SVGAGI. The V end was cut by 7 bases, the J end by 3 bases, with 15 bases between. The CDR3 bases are TGTGCCAGCACCCCGCCGGGACCCAAAGAGACCCAGTACTTC. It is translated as CASTPPGPKETQYF.

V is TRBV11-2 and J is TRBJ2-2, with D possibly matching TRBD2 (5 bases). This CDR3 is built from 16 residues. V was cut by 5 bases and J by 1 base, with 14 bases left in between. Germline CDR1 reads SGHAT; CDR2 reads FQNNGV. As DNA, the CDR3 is TGTGCCAGCAGCCAAGAGGGCGGAGAGAACACCGGGGAGCTGTTTTTT. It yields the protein CASSQEGGENTGELFF.

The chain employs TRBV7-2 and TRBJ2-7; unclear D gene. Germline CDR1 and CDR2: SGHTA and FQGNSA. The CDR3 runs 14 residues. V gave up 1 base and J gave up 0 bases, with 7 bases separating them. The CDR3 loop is CASSLGPASYEQYF. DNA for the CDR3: TGTGCCAGCAGCTTAGGTCCGGCCTCCTACGAGCAGTACTTC.

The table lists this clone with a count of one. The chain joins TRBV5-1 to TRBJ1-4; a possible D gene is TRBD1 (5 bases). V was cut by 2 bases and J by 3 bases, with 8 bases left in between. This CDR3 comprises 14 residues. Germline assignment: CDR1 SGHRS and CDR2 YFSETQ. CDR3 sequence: CASSFGGPNEKLFF. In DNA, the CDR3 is TGCGCCAGCAGCTTCGGGGGACCTAATGAAAAACTGTTTTTT.

The CDR3 reads CASSGSYEQYF. Here the CDR3 DNA reads TGTGCCAGCTCAGGGTCCTACGAGCAGTACTTC. The rearrangement links TRBV18 to TRBJ2-7, with D hard to call. This CDR3 comprises 11 residues. V was shortened by 5 bases and J by 1 base, with 3 bases between the two germline ends. Germline V gene lookup returns CDR1 KGHSH and CDR2 LQKENI.

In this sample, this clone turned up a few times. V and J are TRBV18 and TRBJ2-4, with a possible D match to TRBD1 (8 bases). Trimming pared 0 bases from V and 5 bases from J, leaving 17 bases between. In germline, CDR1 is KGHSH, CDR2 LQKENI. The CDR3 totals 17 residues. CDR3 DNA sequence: TGTGCCAGCTCACCACCCACAGGGGGGGTGGCGGAAAACATTCAGTACTTC. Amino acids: CASSPPTGGVAENIQYF.

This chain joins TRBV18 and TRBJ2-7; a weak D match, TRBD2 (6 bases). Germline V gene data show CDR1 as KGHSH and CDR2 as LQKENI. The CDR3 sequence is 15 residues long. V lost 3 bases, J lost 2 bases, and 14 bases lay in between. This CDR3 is CASSPPSEPPYEQYF. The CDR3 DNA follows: TGTGCCAGCTCACCCCCTAGCGAGCCCCCCTACGAGCAGTACTTC.

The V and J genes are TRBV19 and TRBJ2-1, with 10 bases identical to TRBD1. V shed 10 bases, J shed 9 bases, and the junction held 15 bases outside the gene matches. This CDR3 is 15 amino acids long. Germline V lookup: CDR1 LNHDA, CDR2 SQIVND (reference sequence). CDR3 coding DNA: TGTGCCACCAGAAGGAAGGGGACAGGGGAGGGTGAGCAGTTCTTC. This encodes CATRRKGTGEGEQFF.

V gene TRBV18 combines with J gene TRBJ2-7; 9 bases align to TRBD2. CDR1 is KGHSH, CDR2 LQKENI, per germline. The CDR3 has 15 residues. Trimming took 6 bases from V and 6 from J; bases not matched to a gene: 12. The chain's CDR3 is CASSPMGLAGTEQYF. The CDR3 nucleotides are TGTGCCAGCTCGCCCATGGGGCTAGCGGGGACCGAGCAGTACTTC. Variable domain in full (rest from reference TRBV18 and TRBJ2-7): NAGVMQNPRHLVRRRGQEARLRCSPMKGHSHVYWYRQLPEEGLKFMVYLQKENIIDESGMPKERFSAEFPKEGPSILRIQQVVRGDSAAYFCASSPMGLAGTEQYFGPGTRLTVT.

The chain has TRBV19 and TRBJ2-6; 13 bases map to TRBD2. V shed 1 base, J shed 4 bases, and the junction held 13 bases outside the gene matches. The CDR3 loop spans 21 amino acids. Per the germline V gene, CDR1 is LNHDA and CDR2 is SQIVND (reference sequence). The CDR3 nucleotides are TGTGCCAGTAGTATAGTAGGACTAGCGGGAGTGCTCCGGCCCGGGGCCAACGTCCTGACTTTC. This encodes CASSIVGLAGVLRPGANVLTF.

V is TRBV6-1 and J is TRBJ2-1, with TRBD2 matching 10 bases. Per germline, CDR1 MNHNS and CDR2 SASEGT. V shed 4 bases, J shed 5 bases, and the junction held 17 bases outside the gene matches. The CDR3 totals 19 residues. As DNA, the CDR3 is TGTGCCAGCAGTGGTGGGGCGGCTAGCGGGAGAGCCGACCACAATGAGCAGTTCTTC. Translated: CASSGGAASGRADHNEQFF.

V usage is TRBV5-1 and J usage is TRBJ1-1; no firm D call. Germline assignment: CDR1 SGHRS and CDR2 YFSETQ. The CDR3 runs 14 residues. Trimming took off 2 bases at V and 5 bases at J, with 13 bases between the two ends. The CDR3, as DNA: TGCGCCAGCAGCTTCGGCAGTTTAGGGACTGAAGCTTTCTTT. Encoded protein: CASSFGSLGTEAFF.

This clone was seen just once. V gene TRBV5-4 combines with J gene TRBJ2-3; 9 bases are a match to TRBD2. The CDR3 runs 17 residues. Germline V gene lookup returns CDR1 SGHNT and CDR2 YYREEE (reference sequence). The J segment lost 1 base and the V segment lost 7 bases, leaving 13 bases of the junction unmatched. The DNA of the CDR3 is TGTGCCAGCCCCTCCCTTCGCGGGGGGGTGGGCACAGATACGCAGTATTTT. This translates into CASPSLRGGVGTDTQYF.